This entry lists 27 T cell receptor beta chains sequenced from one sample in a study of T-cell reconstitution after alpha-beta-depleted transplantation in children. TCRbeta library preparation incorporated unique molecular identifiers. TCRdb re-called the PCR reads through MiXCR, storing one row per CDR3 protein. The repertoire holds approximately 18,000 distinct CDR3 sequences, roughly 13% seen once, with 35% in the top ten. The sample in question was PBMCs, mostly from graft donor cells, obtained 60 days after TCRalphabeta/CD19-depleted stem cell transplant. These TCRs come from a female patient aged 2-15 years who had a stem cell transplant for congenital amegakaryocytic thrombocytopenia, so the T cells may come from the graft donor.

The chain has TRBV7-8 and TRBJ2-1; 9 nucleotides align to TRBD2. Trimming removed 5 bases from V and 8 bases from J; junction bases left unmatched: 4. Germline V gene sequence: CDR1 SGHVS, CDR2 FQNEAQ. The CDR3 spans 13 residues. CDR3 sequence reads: CASSPRTSDEQFF. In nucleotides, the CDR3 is TGTGCCAGCAGCCCTCGGACTAGCGATGAGCAGTTCTTC.

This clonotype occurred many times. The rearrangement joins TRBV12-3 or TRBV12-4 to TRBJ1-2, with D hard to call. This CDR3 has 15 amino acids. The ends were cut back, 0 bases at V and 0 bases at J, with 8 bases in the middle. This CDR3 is CASSLARIANYGYTF. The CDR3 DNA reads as TGTGCCAGCAGTTTAGCGCGGATAGCTAACTATGGCTACACCTTC.

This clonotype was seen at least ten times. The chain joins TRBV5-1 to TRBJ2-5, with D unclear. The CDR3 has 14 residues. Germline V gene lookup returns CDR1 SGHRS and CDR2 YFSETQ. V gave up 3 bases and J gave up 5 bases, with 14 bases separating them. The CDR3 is CASSSSAYGETQYF. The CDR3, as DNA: TGCGCCAGCAGCTCTTCAGCCTATGGGGAGACCCAGTACTTC.

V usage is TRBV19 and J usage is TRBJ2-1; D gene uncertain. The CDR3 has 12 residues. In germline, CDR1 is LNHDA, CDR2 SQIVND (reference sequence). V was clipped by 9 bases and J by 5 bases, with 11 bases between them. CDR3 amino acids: CASRLPNNEQFF. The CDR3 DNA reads TGTGCCAGCAGACTCCCAAACAATGAGCAGTTCTTC.

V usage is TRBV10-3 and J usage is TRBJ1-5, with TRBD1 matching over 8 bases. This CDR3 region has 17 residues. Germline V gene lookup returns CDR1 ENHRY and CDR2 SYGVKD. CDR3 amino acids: CVISDYGLVQGDQPQHF. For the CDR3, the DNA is TGTGTTATCAGTGATTACGGACTTGTACAGGGGGATCAGCCCCAGCATTTT.

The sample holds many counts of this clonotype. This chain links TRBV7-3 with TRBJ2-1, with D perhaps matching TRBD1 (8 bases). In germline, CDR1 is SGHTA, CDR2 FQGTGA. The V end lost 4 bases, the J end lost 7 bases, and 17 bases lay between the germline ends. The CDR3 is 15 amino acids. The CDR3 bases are TGTGCCAGCAGCTCCAGGACAGGGAGGGGAAATGAGCAGTTCTTC. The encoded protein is CASSSRTGRGNEQFF.

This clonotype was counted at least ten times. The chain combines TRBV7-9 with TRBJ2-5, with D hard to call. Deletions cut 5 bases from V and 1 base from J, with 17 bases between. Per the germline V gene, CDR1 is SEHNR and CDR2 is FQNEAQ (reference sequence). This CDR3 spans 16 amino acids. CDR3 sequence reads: CASSNYPVQVQETQYF. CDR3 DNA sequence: TGTGCCAGCAGCAATTATCCTGTTCAGGTCCAAGAGACCCAGTACTTC.

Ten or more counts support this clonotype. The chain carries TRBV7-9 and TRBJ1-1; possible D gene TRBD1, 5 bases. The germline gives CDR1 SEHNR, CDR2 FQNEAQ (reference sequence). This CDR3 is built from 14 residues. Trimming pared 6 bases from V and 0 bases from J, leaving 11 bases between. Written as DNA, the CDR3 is TGTGCCAGCAGAGGGGTTACCTTGAACACTGAAGCTTTCTTT. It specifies CASRGVTLNTEAFF.

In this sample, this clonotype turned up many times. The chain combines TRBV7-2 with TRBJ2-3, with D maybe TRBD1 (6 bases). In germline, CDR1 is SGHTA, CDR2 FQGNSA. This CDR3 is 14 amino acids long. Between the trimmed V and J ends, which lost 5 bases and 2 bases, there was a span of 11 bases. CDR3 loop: CASSVQGYTDTQYF. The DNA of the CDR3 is TGTGCCAGCAGCGTACAGGGCTACACAGATACGCAGTATTTT.

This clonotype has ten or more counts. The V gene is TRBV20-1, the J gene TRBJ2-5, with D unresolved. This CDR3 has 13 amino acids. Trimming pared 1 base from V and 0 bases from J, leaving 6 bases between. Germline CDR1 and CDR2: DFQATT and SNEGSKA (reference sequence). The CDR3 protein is CSARGLYQETQYF. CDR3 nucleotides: TGCAGTGCTAGAGGACTGTACCAAGAGACCCAGTACTTC.

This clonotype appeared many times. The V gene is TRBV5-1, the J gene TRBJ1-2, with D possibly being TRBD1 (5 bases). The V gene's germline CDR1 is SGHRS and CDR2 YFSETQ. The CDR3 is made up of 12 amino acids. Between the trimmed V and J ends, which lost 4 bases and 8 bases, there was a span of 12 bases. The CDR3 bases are TGCGCCAGCAGCCGGCAGGGAGGAGGCTACACCTTC. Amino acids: CASSRQGGGYTF.

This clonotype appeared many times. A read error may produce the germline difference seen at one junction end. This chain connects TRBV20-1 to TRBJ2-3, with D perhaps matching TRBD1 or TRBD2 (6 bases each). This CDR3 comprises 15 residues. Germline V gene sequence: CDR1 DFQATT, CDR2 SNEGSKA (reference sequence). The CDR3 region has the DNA TGCAGTGCTAGAGTCCCCGGGGGCAGCATAGATACGCAGTATTTT. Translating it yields CSARVPGGSIDTQYF.

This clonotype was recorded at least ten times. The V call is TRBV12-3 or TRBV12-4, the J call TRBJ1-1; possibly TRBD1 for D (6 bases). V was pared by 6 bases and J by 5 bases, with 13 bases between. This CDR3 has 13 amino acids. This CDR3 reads CASSRGRGTEAFF. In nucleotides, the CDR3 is TGTGCCAGCAGCAGGGGACGGGGGACTGAAGCTTTCTTT.

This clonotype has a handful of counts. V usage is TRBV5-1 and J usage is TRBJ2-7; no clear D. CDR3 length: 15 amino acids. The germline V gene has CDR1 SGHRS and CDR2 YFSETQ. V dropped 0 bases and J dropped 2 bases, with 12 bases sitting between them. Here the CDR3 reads CASSLVSGSTYEQYF. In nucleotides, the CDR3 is TGCGCCAGCAGCTTGGTCTCTGGCAGCACCTACGAGCAGTACTTC.

CDR3 amino acids: CASSASGGPGTDTQYF. The CDR3 DNA sequence: TGTGCCAGCAGTGCTAGCGGGGGGCCGGGAACAGATACGCAGTATTTT. The chain employs TRBV6-1 and TRBJ2-3; 11 bases map to TRBD2. The J segment lost 3 bases and the V segment lost 4 bases, leaving 6 bases of the junction unmatched. CDR1 and CDR2 from the germline V gene are MNHNS and SASEGT. This CDR3 is 16 amino acids long.

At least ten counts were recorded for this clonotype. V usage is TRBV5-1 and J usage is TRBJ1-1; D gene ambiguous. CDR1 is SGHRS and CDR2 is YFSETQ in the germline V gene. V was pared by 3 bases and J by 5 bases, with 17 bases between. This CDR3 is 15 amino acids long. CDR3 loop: CASSSSEPARTEAFF. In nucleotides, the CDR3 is TGCGCCAGCAGCTCTAGCGAGCCTGCCCGGACTGAAGCTTTCTTT.

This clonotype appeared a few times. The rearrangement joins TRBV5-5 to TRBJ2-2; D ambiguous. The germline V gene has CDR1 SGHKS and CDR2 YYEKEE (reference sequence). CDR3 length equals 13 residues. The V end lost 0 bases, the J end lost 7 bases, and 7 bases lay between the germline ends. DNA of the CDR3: TGTGCCAGCAGCTTGGGTTGGGGCGGGGAGCTGTTTTTT. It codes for CASSLGWGGELFF.

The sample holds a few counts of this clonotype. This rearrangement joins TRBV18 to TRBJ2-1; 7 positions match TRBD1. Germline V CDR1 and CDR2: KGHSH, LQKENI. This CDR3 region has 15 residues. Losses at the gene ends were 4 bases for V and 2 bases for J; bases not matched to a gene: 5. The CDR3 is CASSRQGTPYNEQFF. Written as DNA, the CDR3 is TGTGCCAGCTCACGACAGGGCACCCCCTACAATGAGCAGTTCTTC. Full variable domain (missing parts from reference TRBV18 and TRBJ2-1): NAGVMQNPRHLVRRRGQEARLRCSPMKGHSHVYWYRQLPEEGLKFMVYLQKENIIDESGMPKERFSAEFPKEGPSILRIQQVVRGDSAAYFCASSRQGTPYNEQFFGPGTRLTVL.

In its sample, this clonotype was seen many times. The CDR3: CSAREWQALYEKLFF. The CDR3, as DNA: TGCAGTGCTAGAGAGTGGCAGGCTCTTTATGAAAAACTGTTTTTT. V and J are TRBV20-1 and TRBJ1-4; D is unclear. Deletions cut 0 bases from V and 6 bases from J, with 14 bases between. CDR1 and CDR2 (germline): DFQATT, SNEGSKA (reference sequence). The CDR3 covers 15 residues.

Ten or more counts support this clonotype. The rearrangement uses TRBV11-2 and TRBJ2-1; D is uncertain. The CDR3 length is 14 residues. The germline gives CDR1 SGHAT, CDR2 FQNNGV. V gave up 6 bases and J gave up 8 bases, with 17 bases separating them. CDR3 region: CASSSTVASDEQFF. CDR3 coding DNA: TGTGCCAGCAGTTCCACGGTCGCGTCCGATGAGCAGTTCTTC.

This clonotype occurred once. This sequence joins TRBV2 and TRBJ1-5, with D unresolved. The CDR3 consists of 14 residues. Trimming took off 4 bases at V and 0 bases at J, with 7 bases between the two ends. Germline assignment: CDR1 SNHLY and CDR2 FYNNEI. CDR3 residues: CASSASDSNQPQHF. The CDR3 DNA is TGTGCCAGCAGTGCCTCGGATAGCAATCAGCCCCAGCATTTT.

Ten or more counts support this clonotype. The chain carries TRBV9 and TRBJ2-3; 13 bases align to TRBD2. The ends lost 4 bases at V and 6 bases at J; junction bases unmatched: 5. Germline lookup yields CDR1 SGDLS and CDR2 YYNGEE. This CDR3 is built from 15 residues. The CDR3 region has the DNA TGTGCCAGCAGCCTTTTGACTAGCGGGAGGGATACGCAGTATTTT. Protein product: CASSLLTSGRDTQYF.

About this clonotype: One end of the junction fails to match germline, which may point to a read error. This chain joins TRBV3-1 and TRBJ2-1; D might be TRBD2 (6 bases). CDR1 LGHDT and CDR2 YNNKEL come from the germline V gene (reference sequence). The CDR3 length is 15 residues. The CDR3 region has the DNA TGTGCCTGCAGCCAAGTCCCGGGAGTCTACAATGAGCAGTTCTTC. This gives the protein CACSQVPGVYNEQFF.

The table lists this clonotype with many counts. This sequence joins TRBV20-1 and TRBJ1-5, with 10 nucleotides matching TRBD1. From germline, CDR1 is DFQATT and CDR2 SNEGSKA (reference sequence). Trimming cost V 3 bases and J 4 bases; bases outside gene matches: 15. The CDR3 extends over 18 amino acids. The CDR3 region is CSARKGTGVSEGNQPQHF. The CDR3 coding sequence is TGCAGTGCTAGGAAGGGGACAGGGGTCTCAGAGGGGAATCAGCCCCAGCATTTT.

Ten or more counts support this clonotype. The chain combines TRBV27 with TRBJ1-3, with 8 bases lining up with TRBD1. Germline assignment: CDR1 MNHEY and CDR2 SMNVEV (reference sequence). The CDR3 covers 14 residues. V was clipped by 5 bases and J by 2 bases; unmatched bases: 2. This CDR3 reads CASSPGGPGNTIYF. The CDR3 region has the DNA TGTGCCAGCAGTCCAGGGGGCCCTGGAAACACCATATATTTT.

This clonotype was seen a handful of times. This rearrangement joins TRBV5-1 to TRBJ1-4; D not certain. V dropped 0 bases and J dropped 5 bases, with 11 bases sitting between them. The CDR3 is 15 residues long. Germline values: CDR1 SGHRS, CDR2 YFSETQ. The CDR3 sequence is CASSLARTGNEKLFF. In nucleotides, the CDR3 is TGCGCCAGCAGCTTGGCGAGGACTGGAAATGAAAAACTGTTTTTT.

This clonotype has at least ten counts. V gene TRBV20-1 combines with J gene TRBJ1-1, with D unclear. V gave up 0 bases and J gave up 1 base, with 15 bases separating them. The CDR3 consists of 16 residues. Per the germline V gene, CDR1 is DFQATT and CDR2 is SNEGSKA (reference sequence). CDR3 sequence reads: CSARDPRPRANTEAFF. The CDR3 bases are TGCAGTGCTAGAGACCCCCGTCCACGAGCGAACACTGAAGCTTTCTTT.